What follows are 14 T cell receptor beta chains derived from one specimen sequenced in a study of T cells after yellow fever vaccination. TCRdb called the 5' RACE reads again in MiXCR, with one record for every CDR3 protein. The sample gives about 360,000 distinct CDR3 sequences, 6.2% of which show up once; 15% is in the top ten. This sample comprised PBMCs, obtained 5 days after the yellow fever booster vaccination. The receptor set was obtained from a man aged 25-45 years who received the YFV17D yellow fever vaccine.

In its sample, this clonotype was seen many times. The rearrangement joins TRBV6-1 to TRBJ1-5; a weak D match, TRBD1 (5 bases). Germline V gives CDR1 MNHNS, CDR2 SASEGT. Trimming shortened V by 5 bases and J by 3 bases, and 11 bases separated the two germline ends. The CDR3 has 14 residues. CDR3 loop: CASSPDSNNQPQHF. The DNA for the CDR3 is TGTGCCAGCAGTCCAGACAGCAACAATCAGCCCCAGCATTTT.

This clonotype was seen ten or more times. This chain joins TRBV4-3 and TRBJ2-1; unclear D gene. The CDR3 length is 14 residues. From germline, CDR1 is LGHNA and CDR2 YSLEER. The V end was cut by 4 bases, the J end by 2 bases, with 9 bases between. The CDR3 sequence is CASSRQSTYNEQFF. In nucleotides, the CDR3 is TGCGCCAGCAGCCGGCAAAGTACCTACAATGAGCAGTTCTTC.

The rearrangement links TRBV18 to TRBJ2-1; D remains unclear. V was cut by 4 bases and J by 7 bases, with 11 bases left in between. CDR1 is KGHSH and CDR2 is LQKENI in the germline V gene. The CDR3 extends over 13 amino acids. CDR3 sequence (DNA): TGTGCCAGCTCACTACGGGCAGGAAATGAGCAGTTCTTC. Its protein product is CASSLRAGNEQFF. Full variable domain (remainder filled in from reference TRBV18 and TRBJ2-1): NAGVMQNPRHLVRRRGQEARLRCSPMKGHSHVYWYRQLPEEGLKFMVYLQKENIIDESGMPKERFSAEFPKEGPSILRIQQVVRGDSAAYFCASSLRAGNEQFFGPGTRLTVL.

This clonotype was recorded a few times. V is TRBV5-1 and J is TRBJ1-1, with 11 bases lining up with TRBD1. This CDR3 comprises 15 residues. Germline V gene lookup returns CDR1 SGHRS and CDR2 YFSETQ. The V and J ends lost 0 bases and 7 bases, in that order; junction bases with no gene match: 5. CDR3 sequence reads: CASSLAPGTGGEAFF. The CDR3 DNA reads as TGCGCCAGCAGCTTGGCTCCAGGGACAGGGGGTGAAGCTTTCTTT.

This clonotype occurred many times. The gene calls are TRBV5-5 and TRBJ2-2, with 7 bases lining up with TRBD1. The germline V gene encodes CDR1 SGHKS and CDR2 YYEKEE (reference sequence). Trimming at V came to 4 bases and at J to 4 bases, leaving 7 bases not matched to a gene. This CDR3 region has 15 residues. CDR3: CASSILGQTTGELFF. The CDR3 bases are TGTGCCAGCAGCATCTTGGGACAGACCACCGGGGAGCTGTTTTTT.

The table lists this clonotype with many counts. CDR3 sequence (DNA): TGTGCCAGCAGCCCCGGGACAACCACCGGGGAGCTGTTTTTT. It yields the protein CASSPGTTTGELFF. The rearrangement links TRBV6-1 to TRBJ2-2; maybe TRBD1 (6 bases). Germline V gives CDR1 MNHNS, CDR2 SASEGT. This CDR3 has 14 amino acids. Trimming pared 6 bases from V and 4 bases from J, leaving 12 bases between.

In its sample, this clonotype was seen many times. The rearrangement links TRBV14 to TRBJ2-4; 8 bases fit TRBD2. The CDR3 loop spans 17 amino acids. V dropped 0 bases and J dropped 1; count of bases not matched to a gene: 5. The V gene's germline CDR1 is SGHDN and CDR2 FVKESK. In nucleotides, the CDR3 is TGTGCCAGCAGCCAAGAGGCGGGAGGATATGCCAAAAACATTCAGTACTTC. This gives the protein CASSQEAGGYAKNIQYF. The full variable domain, its missing parts supplied by reference TRBV14 and TRBJ2-4, is EAGVTQFPSHSVIEKGQTVTLRCDPISGHDNLYWYRRVMGKEIKFLLHFVKESKQDESGMPNNRFLAERTGGTYSTLKVQPAELEDSGVYFCASSQEAGGYAKNIQYFGAGTRLSVL.

The table lists this clonotype with a few counts. The chain uses TRBV18 and TRBJ2-4; 7 bases are shared with TRBD1. The junction had 5 bases not matched to a gene; V was cut back by 1 base and J by 2 bases. Germline V CDR1 and CDR2: KGHSH, LQKENI. The CDR3 loop spans 16 amino acids. CDR3 loop: CASSPLTQGSKNIQYF. The CDR3 DNA reads TGTGCCAGCTCACCACTCACACAGGGGTCCAAAAACATTCAGTACTTC.

This clonotype came up many times. The rearrangement uses TRBV21-1 and TRBJ2-5; the D call of TRBD1 is as the table states it, not checked on the DNA. TRBV21-1 is tagged as a pseudogene. This CDR3 has 15 residues. The CDR3 DNA is TGTGCCAGCAGCAACAGACCGGGGTCGAGAGAGACCCAGTACTTC. As protein: CASSNRPGSRETQYF.

There are many counts of this clonotype. The chain combines TRBV10-3 with TRBJ2-1; D is ambiguous. This CDR3 has 11 residues. The V gene's germline CDR1 is ENHRY and CDR2 SYGVKD. The V end lost 4 bases, the J end lost 8 bases, and 6 bases lay between the germline ends. The CDR3: CAISAWDEQFF. CDR3 in DNA: TGTGCCATCAGTGCATGGGATGAGCAGTTCTTC.

The table lists this clonotype with many counts. The chain is built from TRBV11-1 and TRBJ2-1; TRBD1 aligns across 8 bases. The CDR3 contains 18 residues. Germline loops: CDR1 SGHAT, CDR2 FQDESV (reference sequence). The ends lost 1 base at V and 4 bases at J; junction bases unmatched: 12. The CDR3 loop reads CASSLVTGQGAGYNEQFF. CDR3 DNA: TGTGCCAGCAGCTTAGTCACCGGACAGGGAGCAGGTTACAATGAGCAGTTCTTC. Full variable domain (rest looked up from reference TRBV11-1 and TRBJ2-1): EAEVAQSPRYKITEKSQAVAFWCDPISGHATLYWYRQILGQGPELLVQFQDESVVDDSQLPKDRFSAERLKGVDSTLKIQPAELGDSAMYLCASSLVTGQGAGYNEQFFGPGTRLTVL.

The chain joins TRBV7-3 to TRBJ2-7; D is perhaps TRBD2 (6 bases). Per the germline V gene, CDR1 is SGHTA and CDR2 is FQGTGA. There are 18 residues in the CDR3. V dropped 1 base and J dropped 3 bases, with 22 bases sitting between them. The CDR3 loop is CASSLMGGLGTVFYEQYF. CDR3 in DNA: TGTGCCAGCAGCTTAATGGGGGGTTTGGGCACCGTTTTCTACGAGCAGTACTTC. Based on the CDR3 plus reference TRBV7-3 and TRBJ2-7, the full variable domain is GAGVSQTPSNKVTEKGKYVELRCDPISGHTALYWYRQSLGQGPEFLIYFQGTGAADDSGLPNDRFFAVRPEGSVSTLKIQRTERGDSAVYLCASSLMGGLGTVFYEQYFGPGTRLTVT.

V usage is TRBV6-2 or TRBV6-3 and J usage is TRBJ2-2; TRBD2 matches at 7 bases. With 0 bases clipped from V and 9 bases from J, the junction kept 7 bases outside the gene matches. The V gene's germline CDR1 is MNHEY and CDR2 SVGEGT. CDR3 size: 15 residues. The CDR3, as DNA: TGTGCCAGCAGTTACTCTTGGCGGGGGAGCCGGGAGCTGTTTTTT. As protein: CASSYSWRGSRELFF.

A few counts support this clonotype. This chain uses TRBV12-3 or TRBV12-4 with TRBJ1-2; possibly TRBD1 for D (6 bases). CDR3 length equals 15 residues. The V end lost 6 bases, the J end lost 0 bases, and 14 bases lay between the germline ends. This chain's CDR3 is CASRRGVQANYGYTF. CDR3 coding DNA: TGTGCCAGCAGGAGGGGGGTCCAAGCTAACTATGGCTACACCTTC.